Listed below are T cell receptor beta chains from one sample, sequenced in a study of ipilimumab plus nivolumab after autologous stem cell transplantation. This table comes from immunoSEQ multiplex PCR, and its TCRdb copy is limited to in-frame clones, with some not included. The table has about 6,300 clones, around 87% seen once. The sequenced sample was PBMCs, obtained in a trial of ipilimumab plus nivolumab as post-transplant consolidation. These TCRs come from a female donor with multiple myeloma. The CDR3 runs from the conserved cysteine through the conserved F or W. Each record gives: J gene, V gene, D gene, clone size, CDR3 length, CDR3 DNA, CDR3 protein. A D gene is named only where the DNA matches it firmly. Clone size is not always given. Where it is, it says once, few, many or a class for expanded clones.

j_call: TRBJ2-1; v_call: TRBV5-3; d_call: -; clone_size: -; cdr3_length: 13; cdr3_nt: TGTGCCAGAAGCGGGGATTCCTACAATGAGCAGTTCTTC; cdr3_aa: CARSGDSYNEQFF
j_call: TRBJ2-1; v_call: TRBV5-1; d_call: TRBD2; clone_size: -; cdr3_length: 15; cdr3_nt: TGCGCCAGCAGCAAAAGCCCCGGGACTAACCATGAGCAGTTCTTC; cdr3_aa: CASSKSPGTNHEQFF
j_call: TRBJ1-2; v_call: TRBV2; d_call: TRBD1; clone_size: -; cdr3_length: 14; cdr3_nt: TGTGCCAGCAGTGAGGAAGACAGGGTAGGTGGCTACACCTTC; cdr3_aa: CASSEEDRVGGYTF
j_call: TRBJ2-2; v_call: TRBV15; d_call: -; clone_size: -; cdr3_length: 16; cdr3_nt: TGTGCCACCAGCAGAGGATCAAGGATGGGGACCGGGGAGCTGTTTTTT; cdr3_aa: CATSRGSRMGTGELFF
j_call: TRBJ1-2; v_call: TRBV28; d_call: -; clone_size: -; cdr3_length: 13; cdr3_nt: TGTGCCAGCAGCCTTTTGGGGAACTATGGCTACACCTTC; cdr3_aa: CASSLLGNYGYTF
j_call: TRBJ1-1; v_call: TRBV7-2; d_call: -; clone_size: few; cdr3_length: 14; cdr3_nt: TGTGCCACGTTTAGATCGGCAGATAACACTGAAGCTTTCTTT; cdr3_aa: CATFRSADNTEAFF
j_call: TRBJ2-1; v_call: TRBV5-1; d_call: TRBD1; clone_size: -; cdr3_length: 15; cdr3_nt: TGCGCCAGCAGCTTAGGTCAGGGGGAGTACAATGAGCAGTTCTTC; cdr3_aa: CASSLGQGEYNEQFF
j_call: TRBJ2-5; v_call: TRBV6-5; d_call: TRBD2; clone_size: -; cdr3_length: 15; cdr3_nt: TGTGCCAGCAGTTCGCTAGCGGGAGATAGTGAGACCCAGTACTTC; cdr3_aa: CASSSLAGDSETQYF
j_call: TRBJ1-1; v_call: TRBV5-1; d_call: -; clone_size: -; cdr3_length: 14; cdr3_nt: TGCGCCAGCAGCTCCGGGACGTTTTACACTGAAGCTTTCTTT; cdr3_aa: CASSSGTFYTEAFF
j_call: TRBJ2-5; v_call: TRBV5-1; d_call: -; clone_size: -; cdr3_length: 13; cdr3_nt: TGCGCCAGCAACCAGGGGGGGCAAGAGACCCAGTACTTC; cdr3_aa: CASNQGGQETQYF
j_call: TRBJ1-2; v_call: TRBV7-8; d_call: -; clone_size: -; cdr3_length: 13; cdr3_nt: TGTGCCAGCAGCCTAGGGGAGGCCTATGGCTACACCTTC; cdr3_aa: CASSLGEAYGYTF
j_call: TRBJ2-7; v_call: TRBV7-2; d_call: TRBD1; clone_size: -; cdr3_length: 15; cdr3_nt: TGTGCCAGCAGCTTAGACGGACAGGAATACTACGAGCAGTACTTC; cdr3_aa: CASSLDGQEYYEQYF
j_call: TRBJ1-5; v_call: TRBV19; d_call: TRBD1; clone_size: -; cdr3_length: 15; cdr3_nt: TGTGCCAGTAGTAGAACAGGGGGAAACAATCAGCCCCAGCATTTT; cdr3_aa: CASSRTGGNNQPQHF
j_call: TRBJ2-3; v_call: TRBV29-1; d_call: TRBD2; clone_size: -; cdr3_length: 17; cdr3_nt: TGCAGCGTTACAGGGACTAGCGGGACCCCTCGCACAGATACGCAGTATTTT; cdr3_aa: CSVTGTSGTPRTDTQYF
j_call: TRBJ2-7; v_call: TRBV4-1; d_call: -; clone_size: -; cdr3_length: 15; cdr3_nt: TGCGCCAGCAGCCAAGGACAGGGAGGGTTGTACGAGCAGTACTTC; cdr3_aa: CASSQGQGGLYEQYF
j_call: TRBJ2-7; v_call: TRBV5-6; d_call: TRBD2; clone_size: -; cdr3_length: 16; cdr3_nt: TGTGCCAGCAGCTTGGAAGAGGGCGGGAGGGCCCGGGAGCAGTACTTC; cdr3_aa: CASSLEEGGRAREQYF
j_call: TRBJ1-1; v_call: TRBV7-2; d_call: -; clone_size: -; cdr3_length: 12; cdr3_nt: TGTGCCAGCAGCTTAGTGGTCACTGAAGCTTTCTTT; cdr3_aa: CASSLVVTEAFF
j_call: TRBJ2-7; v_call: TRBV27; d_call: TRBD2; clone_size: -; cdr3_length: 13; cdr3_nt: TGTGCCAGCATCAGCGGGAGTACCTACGAGCAGTACTTC; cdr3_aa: CASISGSTYEQYF
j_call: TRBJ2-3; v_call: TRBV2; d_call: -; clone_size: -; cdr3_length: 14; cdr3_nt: TGTGCCAGCAGTATAAGCGCCGGCACAGATACGCAGTATTTT; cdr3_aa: CASSISAGTDTQYF
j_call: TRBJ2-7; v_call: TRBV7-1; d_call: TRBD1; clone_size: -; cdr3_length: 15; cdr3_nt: TGTGCCAGCAGGCCCCGACAGGGCCGGACCTACGAGCAGTACTTC; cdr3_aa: CASRPRQGRTYEQYF
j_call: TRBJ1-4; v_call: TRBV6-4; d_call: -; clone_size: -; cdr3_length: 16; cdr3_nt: TGTGCCAGCAGTCCCCCCCCCAGCATACCTAATGAAAAACTGTTTTTT; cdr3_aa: CASSPPPSIPNEKLFF
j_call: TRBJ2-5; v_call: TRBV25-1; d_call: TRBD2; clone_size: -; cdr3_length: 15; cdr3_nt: TGTGCCAGCAGTGAGTGGGGACTAGCGGGAGCCGTCCAGTACTTC; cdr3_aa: CASSEWGLAGAVQYF
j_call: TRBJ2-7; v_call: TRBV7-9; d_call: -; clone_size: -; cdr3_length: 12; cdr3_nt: TGTGCCAGCAGGCCTTGGGACTACGAGCAGTACTTC; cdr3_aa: CASRPWDYEQYF
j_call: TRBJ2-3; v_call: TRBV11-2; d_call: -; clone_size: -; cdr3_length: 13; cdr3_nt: TGTGCCAGCAGCTTAGGACTATTAGATACGCAGTATTTT; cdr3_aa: CASSLGLLDTQYF
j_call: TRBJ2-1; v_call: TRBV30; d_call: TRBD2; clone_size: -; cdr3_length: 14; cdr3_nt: TGTGCCTGGAAGGGGCTAGCGGGAGTATCGGAGCAGTTCTTC; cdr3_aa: CAWKGLAGVSEQFF
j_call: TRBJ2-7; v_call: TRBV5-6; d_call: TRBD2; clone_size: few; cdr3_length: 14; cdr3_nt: TGTGCCAGCAGCTTTCCAGCGGGATACTACGAGCAGTACTTC; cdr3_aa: CASSFPAGYYEQYF
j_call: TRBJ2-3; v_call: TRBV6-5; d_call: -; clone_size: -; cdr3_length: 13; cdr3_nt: TGTGCCAGCAAAAGTACAGGGACAGATACGCAGTATTTT; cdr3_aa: CASKSTGTDTQYF
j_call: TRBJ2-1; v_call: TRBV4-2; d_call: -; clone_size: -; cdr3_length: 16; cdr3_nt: TGTGCCAGCAGCCAAGAAGTACAGGGCTCCTACAATGAGCAGTTCTTC; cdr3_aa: CASSQEVQGSYNEQFF
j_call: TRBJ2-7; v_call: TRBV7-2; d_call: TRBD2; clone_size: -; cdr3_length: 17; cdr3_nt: TGTGCCAGCAGCTTGGGGCCGGGACTAGCGGATCCCTACGAGCAGTACTTC; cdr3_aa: CASSLGPGLADPYEQYF
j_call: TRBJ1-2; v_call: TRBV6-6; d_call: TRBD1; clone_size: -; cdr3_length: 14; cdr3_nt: TGTGCCAGCGCGATACCGGGACAGGCCTATGGCTACACCTTC; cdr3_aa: CASAIPGQAYGYTF
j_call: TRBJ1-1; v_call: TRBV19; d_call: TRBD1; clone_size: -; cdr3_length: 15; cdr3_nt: TGTGCCAGTAGTATTCCAGGGGGCGCGAACACTGAAGCTTTCTTT; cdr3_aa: CASSIPGGANTEAFF
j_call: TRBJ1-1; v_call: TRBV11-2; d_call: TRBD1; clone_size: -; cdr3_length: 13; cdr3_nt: TGTGCCAGCAGCCTCGGACAGGATCGTGAAGCTTTCTTT; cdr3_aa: CASSLGQDREAFF
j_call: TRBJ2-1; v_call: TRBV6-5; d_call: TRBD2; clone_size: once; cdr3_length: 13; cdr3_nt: TGTGCCAGCCGGCGGGAGTCCTACAATGAGCAGTTCTTC; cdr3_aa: CASRRESYNEQFF
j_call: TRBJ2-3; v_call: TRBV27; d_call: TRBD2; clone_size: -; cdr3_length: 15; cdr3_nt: TGTGCCAGCAGACCTAGCGGGAGGGGCACAGATACGCAGTATTTT; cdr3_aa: CASRPSGRGTDTQYF
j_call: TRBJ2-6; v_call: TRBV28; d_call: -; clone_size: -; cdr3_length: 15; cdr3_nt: TGTGCCAGCAGTTCAGTGGTCTCTGGGGCCAACGTCCTGACTTTC; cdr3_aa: CASSSVVSGANVLTF
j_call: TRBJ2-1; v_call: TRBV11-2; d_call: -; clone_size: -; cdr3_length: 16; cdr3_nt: TGTGCCAGCACAGGAGACACAGGGTGGCTGGGCAATGAGCAGTTCTTC; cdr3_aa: CASTGDTGWLGNEQFF
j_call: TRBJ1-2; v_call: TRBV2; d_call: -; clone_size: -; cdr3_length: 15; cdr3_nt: TGTGCCAGCAGTGAACCCTCATCTGCTAACTATGGCTACACCTTC; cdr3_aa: CASSEPSSANYGYTF
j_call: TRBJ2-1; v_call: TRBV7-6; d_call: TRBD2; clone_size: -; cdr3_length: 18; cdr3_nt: TGTGCCAGCAGCCCAAGGACTAGCGGGAGTTACTCCTACAATGAGCAGTTCTTC; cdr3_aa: CASSPRTSGSYSYNEQFF
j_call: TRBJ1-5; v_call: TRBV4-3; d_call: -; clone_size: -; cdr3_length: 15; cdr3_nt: TGCGCCAGCAGGCAAACAAGAGTTGGGAGTCAGCCCCAGCATTTT; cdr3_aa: CASRQTRVGSQPQHF
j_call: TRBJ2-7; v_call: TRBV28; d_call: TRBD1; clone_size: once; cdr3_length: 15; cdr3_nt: TGTGCCAGCAGATTTGGGCCTGACAGGGTCTACGAGCAGTACTTC; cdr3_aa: CASRFGPDRVYEQYF
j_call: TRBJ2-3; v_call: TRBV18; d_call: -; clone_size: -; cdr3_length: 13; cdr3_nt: TGTGCCAGCTCACCCCTGAGCACAGATACGCAGTATTTT; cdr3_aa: CASSPLSTDTQYF
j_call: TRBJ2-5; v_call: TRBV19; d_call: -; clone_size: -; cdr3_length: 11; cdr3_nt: TGTGCCAGTAGTCACCTGGAGACCCAGTACTTC; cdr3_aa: CASSHLETQYF
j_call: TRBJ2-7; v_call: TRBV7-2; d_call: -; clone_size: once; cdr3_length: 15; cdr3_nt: TGTGCCAGCAGCTTAACCGGGACACTCTCCTACGAGCAGTACTTC; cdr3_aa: CASSLTGTLSYEQYF
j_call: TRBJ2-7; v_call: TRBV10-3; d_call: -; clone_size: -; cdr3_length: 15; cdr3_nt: TGTGCCATCAGTGAGACAGGGGGGAAAGCGGGGGAGCAGTACTTC; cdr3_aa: CAISETGGKAGEQYF
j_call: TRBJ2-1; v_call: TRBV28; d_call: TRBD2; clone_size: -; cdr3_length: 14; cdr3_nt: TGTGCCAGCAGTAGGGCGGGAGGGGCGTGGGAGCAGTTCTTC; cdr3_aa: CASSRAGGAWEQFF